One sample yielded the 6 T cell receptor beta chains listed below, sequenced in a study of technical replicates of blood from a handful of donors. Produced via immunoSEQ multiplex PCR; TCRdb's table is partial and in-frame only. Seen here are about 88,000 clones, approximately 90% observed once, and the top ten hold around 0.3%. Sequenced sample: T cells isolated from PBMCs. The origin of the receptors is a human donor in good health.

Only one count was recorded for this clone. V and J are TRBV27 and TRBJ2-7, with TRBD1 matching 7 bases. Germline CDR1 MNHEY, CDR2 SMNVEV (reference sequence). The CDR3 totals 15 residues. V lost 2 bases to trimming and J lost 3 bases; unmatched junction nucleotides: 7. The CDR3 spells CASSLEFRGSYEQYF. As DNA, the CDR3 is TGTGCCAGCAGTTTAGAATTCAGGGGGAGCTACGAGCAGTACTTC.

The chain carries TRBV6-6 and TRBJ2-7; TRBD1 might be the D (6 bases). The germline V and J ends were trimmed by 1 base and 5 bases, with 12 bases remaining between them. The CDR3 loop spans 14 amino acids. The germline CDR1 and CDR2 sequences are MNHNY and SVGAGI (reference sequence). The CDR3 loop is CASSYLQGDNEQYF. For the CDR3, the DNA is TGTGCCAGCAGTTACTTACAGGGTGACAACGAGCAGTACTTC.

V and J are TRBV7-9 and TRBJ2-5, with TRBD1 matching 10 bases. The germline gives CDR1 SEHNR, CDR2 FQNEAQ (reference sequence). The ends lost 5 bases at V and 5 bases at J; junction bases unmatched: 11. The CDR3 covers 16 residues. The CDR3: CASSEGATGGHETQYF. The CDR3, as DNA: TGTGCCAGCAGCGAAGGGGCGACAGGGGGCCATGAGACCCAGTACTTC.

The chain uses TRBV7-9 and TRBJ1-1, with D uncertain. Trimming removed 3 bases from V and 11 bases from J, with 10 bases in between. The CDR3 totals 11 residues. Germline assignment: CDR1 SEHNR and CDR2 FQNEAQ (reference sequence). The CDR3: CASSLSFEAFF. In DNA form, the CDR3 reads TGTGCCAGCAGCTTGTCTTTTGAGGCTTTCTTT.

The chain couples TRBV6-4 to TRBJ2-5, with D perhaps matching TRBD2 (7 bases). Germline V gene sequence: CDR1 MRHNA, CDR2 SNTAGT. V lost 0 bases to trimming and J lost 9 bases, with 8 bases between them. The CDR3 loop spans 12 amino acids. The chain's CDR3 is CASSDSGGPQYF. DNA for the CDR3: TGTGCCAGCAGTGACTCCGGGGGGCCCCAGTACTTC.

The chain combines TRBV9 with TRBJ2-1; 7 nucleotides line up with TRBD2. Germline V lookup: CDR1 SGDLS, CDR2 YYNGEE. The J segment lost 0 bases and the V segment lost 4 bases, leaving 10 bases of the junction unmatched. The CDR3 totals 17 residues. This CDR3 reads CASSPLVGEGSYNEQFF. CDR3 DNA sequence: TGTGCCAGCAGCCCCCTGGTAGGGGAGGGCTCCTACAATGAGCAGTTCTTC.